Listed here are 10 T cell receptor beta chains from one sample, sequenced in a study of OX40 agonist ivuxolimab in advanced cancers. Assay: immunoSEQ multiplex PCR; the TCRdb copy retains only in-frame clones and omits some. The top ten hold around 0.15% of the sample, which has 95,000 to 150,000 clones, around 95% seen once. The source material was CD4+ or CD8+ T cells sorted from blood, sampled in a trial of the OX40 agonist ivuxolimab. These receptors were obtained from an adult with an advanced solid tumor such as melanoma, head and neck, liver or kidney cancer.

J is TRBJ2-7 and V is TRBV21-1; the DNA was not used to check the table's D call, TRBD2. TRBV21-1 is a pseudogene segment. The CDR3 extends over 19 amino acids. The CDR3 loop is CASSKVVLAGGPSTYEQYF. The CDR3 bases are TGTGCCAGCAGCAAAGTGGTACTAGCGGGGGGTCCCTCGACCTACGAGCAGTACTTC.

CDR3 region: CVYPPQPQNYGYTF. The CDR3 bases are TGTGTTTACCCCCCACAGCCTCAAAACTATGGCTACACCTTC. The V and J genes are TRBV27 and TRBJ1-2, with D hard to call. Germline V CDR1 and CDR2: MNHEY, SMNVEV (reference sequence). The CDR3 extends over 14 amino acids.

J is TRBJ2-1 and V is TRBV28, with 12 bases that match TRBD2. With V trimmed by 6 bases and J by 8 bases, 8 bases remained unmatched. Germline assignment: CDR1 MDHEN and CDR2 SYDVKM. There are 15 residues in the CDR3. Here the CDR3 DNA reads TGTGCCAGCAGCTCGACTAGCGGGAGTAGCTATGAGCAGTTCTTC. Encoded protein: CASSSTSGSSYEQFF.

The chain has TRBV9 and TRBJ2-2; TRBD2 aligns across 7 bases. CDR1 and CDR2 (germline): SGDLS, YYNGEE. The CDR3 is made up of 15 amino acids. V lost 5 bases and J lost 2; bases outside the gene matches: 6. CDR3 region: CASSPGLRNTGELFF. CDR3 nucleotide sequence: TGTGCCAGCAGTCCGGGACTAAGAAACACCGGGGAGCTGTTTTTT.

The J gene is TRBJ1-5, the V gene TRBV27, with 10 bases fitting TRBD1. This CDR3 has 16 residues. V lost 2 bases and J lost 7; bases outside the gene matches: 8. Germline V CDR1 and CDR2: MNHEY, SMNVEV (reference sequence). As DNA, the CDR3 is TGTGCCAGCAGTTTAAGGTCGACAGGGGGCGGGCAGCCCCAGCATTTT. The encoded protein is CASSLRSTGGGQPQHF.

V gene TRBV5-4 combines with J gene TRBJ2-3; 7 bases are a match to TRBD1. The V gene end was trimmed by 10 bases and the J gene end by 5 bases; junction bases not matched to a gene: 13. CDR1 SGHNT and CDR2 YYREEE come from the germline V gene (reference sequence). The CDR3 extends over 14 amino acids. Here the CDR3 DNA reads TGTGCCGTCTTCGAGGGGGCGCAGGTAGATACGCAGTATTTT. It translates to CAVFEGAQVDTQYF.

In DNA, the CDR3 is TGTGCCAGCAGCTTAGATGGGACAGACACCGGGGAGCTGTTTTTT. This sequence encodes CASSLDGTDTGELFF. The V gene is TRBV11-3, the J gene TRBJ2-2, with 7 bases aligning to TRBD1. Germline CDR1 SGHNT, CDR2 YENEEA. J was trimmed by 3 bases and V by 0 bases; bases with no gene match: 1. The CDR3 is 15 residues long.

The chain employs TRBV28 and TRBJ1-5; TRBD1 might be the D (5 bases). Germline lookup yields CDR1 MDHEN and CDR2 SYDVKM. The CDR3 totals 14 residues. Trimming left V 7 bases short and J 3 bases short, with 13 bases between. Here the CDR3 reads CASNFGGYNQPQHF. As DNA, the CDR3 is TGTGCCAGCAATTTTGGGGGTTACAATCAGCCCCAGCATTTT.

The rearrangement links TRBV9 to TRBJ1-2; D gene ambiguous. CDR1 and CDR2 from the germline V gene are SGDLS and YYNGEE. The CDR3 loop spans 11 amino acids. V was trimmed by 2 bases and J by 5 bases, leaving 4 bases between them. The CDR3 DNA sequence: TGTGCCAGCAGCGTCCCGTATGGCTACACCTTC. Translation gives CASSVPYGYTF.

This clone showed up just once. This chain links TRBV6-1 with TRBJ2-3; the match to TRBD2 covers 14 bases. The CDR3 sequence is 15 residues long. In germline, CDR1 is MNHNS, CDR2 SASEGT. The junction had 6 bases not matched to a gene; V was cut back by 6 bases and J by 7 bases. CDR3 nucleotides: TGTGCCAGCAGATCGGGACTAGCGGGAGCACATACGCAGTATTTT. It translates to CASRSGLAGAHTQYF.